The 32 T cell receptor beta chains given below trace back to one sample, sequenced in a study of metastatic and nonmetastatic thyroid tumors (dated by TCRdb to the early 2020s). Libraries were constructed by PCR. Sequencing was performed on an Illumina HiSeq 4000. TCRdb reanalyzed the raw reads on its own, using fastp at Q25 for trimming and MiXCR for clone calling, and kept in-frame beta chains. The table for this sample lists around 37,000 clones; roughly 24% of them were counted only once. Around 13% of the sample is taken by the ten largest. Before undergoing thyroid surgery, none of the patients had been given any kind of treatment. The sample taken for sequencing was tumor tissue. These receptors were taken from a female donor with papillary thyroid cancer or a benign thyroid nodule (not recorded which). Some clones in this sample may be carry-over from other donors' samples.

The CDR3 nucleotides are TGCAGTGCTAGGAACACCTATAATTCACCCCTCCACTTT. Translation gives CSARNTYNSPLHF. The chain employs TRBV20-1 and TRBJ1-6; unclear D gene. The CDR3 spans 13 residues. CDR1 and CDR2 (germline): DFQATT, SNEGSKA (reference sequence). Deletions cut 3 bases from V and 2 bases from J, with 5 bases between.

Notes on this clone: This is likely a read error, given that the CDR3 carries no conserved phenylalanine or tryptophan at its end. J is TRBJ2-7 and V is TRBV27; 7 nucleotides match TRBD1. Germline V gene sequence: CDR1 MNHEY, CDR2 SMNVEV (reference sequence). This CDR3 contains 14 residues. CDR3 sequence reads: CASSLQGPYYEQYL. For the CDR3, the DNA is TGTGCAAGCAGTCTACAGGGGCCGTACTACGAGCAGTACTTG.

This clone was seen a handful of times. The chain is built from TRBV27 and TRBJ1-2; TRBD1 aligns across 7 bases. CDR3 length equals 18 residues. V dropped 6 bases and J dropped 4; count of bases not matched to a gene: 20. Per the germline V gene, CDR1 is MNHEY and CDR2 is SMNVEV (reference sequence). The CDR3 coding sequence is TGTGCCAGCAGCCCCAACTTCCTGGACAGGTCAGGAGGCTATGGCTACACCTTC. It encodes CASSPNFLDRSGGYGYTF.

J is TRBJ1-2 and V is TRBV30; 9 nucleotides align to TRBD1. The junction had 12 bases not matched to a gene; V was cut back by 3 bases and J by 1 base. CDR1 is GTSNPN, CDR2 SVGIG, per germline (reference sequence). The CDR3 length is 17 residues. The DNA for the CDR3 is TGTGCCTGGAGAAAGGGCCGGGACAGGGTCTTTAACTATGGCTACACCTTC. This sequence encodes CAWRKGRDRVFNYGYTF.

This rearrangement joins TRBV28 to TRBJ1-4, with D uncertain. Trimming removed 3 bases from V and 0 bases from J, with 11 bases in between. CDR1 and CDR2 (germline): MDHEN, SYDVKM. This CDR3 has 16 amino acids. CDR3 bases: TGTGCCAGCAGTTTTCTGGCCGACGCAACTAATGAAAAACTGTTTTTT. It encodes CASSFLADATNEKLFF.

The genes are TRBV27 and TRBJ1-1; no firm D call. The CDR3 consists of 14 residues. V was shortened by 6 bases and J by 4 bases, with 15 bases between the two germline ends. Germline V gene data show CDR1 as MNHEY and CDR2 as SMNVEV (reference sequence). The CDR3 nucleotides are TGTGCCAGCAGCCCAGGATTGAAGGGCACTGAAGCTTTCTTT. Amino acids: CASSPGLKGTEAFF.

This clone was seen many times. V gene TRBV19 combines with J gene TRBJ2-2, with D uncertain. Trimming cost V 8 bases and J 0 bases, with 10 bases left between them. CDR1 and CDR2 (germline): LNHDA, SQIVND (reference sequence). The CDR3 is 14 residues long. CDR3 region: CASHGRTNTGELFF. The CDR3 region has the DNA TGTGCCAGTCATGGACGGACGAACACCGGGGAGCTGTTTTTT.

This clone showed up many times. The CDR3 here is CASSLGTGNTEAFF. CDR3 nucleotides: TGTGCCAGCAGTTTAGGGACAGGGAACACTGAAGCTTTCTTT. This chain uses TRBV12-3 or TRBV12-4 with TRBJ1-1, with TRBD1 matching over 7 bases. V shed 1 base, J shed 1 base, and the junction held 0 bases outside the gene matches. The CDR3 contains 14 residues.

The rearrangement joins TRBV6-2 or TRBV6-3 to TRBJ1-1; no clear D gene. The ends were cut back, 2 bases at V and 11 bases at J, with 9 bases in the middle. The germline V gene encodes CDR1 MNHEY and CDR2 SVGEGT. This CDR3 comprises 11 residues. CDR3 in DNA: TGTGCCAGCAGTTACAAGGGTACGGCTTTCTTT. Its protein product is CASSYKGTAFF.

In this sample, this clone turned up many times. This chain connects TRBV9 to TRBJ1-6; 9 positions match TRBD1. Germline CDR1 and CDR2: SGDLS and YYNGEE. This CDR3 spans 15 amino acids. The trim removed 4 bases at V and 6 bases at J, leaving 5 bases unmatched. CDR3: CASSLLTGGNSPLHF. DNA of the CDR3: TGTGCCAGCAGCCTCCTGACAGGGGGTAATTCACCCCTCCACTTT.

The chain carries TRBV14 and TRBJ1-2, with 9 bases lining up with TRBD1. The J segment lost 8 bases and the V segment lost 3 bases, leaving 10 bases of the junction unmatched. The CDR3 loop spans 15 amino acids. From germline, CDR1 is SGHDN and CDR2 FVKESK. This chain's CDR3 is CASSQYQGQGKGYTF. The CDR3 bases are TGTGCCAGCAGCCAGTACCAAGGACAGGGGAAGGGCTACACCTTC.

In its sample, this clone was seen many times. This chain joins TRBV5-1 and TRBJ2-1; 9 positions agree with TRBD1. This CDR3 has 14 amino acids. The germline CDR1 and CDR2 sequences are SGHRS and YFSETQ. Unmatched junction bases numbered 5, after V lost 3 bases and J lost 7 bases. Written as DNA, the CDR3 is TGCGCCAGCAGCTACCGACAGGGGGTTAATGAGCAGTTCTTC. This translates into CASSYRQGVNEQFF.

As to this clone: The conserved phenylalanine or tryptophan is not found at the CDR3 terminus, so this likely reflects a read error. The chain combines TRBV27 with TRBJ2-7, with D possibly TRBD2 on 6 matching bases. The CDR3 has 16 amino acids. Germline lookup yields CDR1 MNHEY and CDR2 SMNVEV (reference sequence). CDR3 in DNA: TGTGCAAGCAGTTCCCCTATCAGGGACTCAACCTACGAGCAGTACTTA. Translation gives CASSSPIRDSTYEQYL.

V and J are TRBV11-2 and TRBJ1-1, with 8 nucleotides matching TRBD1. V dropped 2 bases and J dropped 3; count of bases not matched to a gene: 8. This CDR3 region has 16 residues. The V gene's germline CDR1 is SGHAT and CDR2 FQNNGV. The CDR3 DNA is TGTGCCAGCAGCTTACGGCAGGGGGCTCGGGACACTGAAGCTTTCTTT. This codes for CASSLRQGARDTEAFF.

This clone was detected only a few times. The rearrangement joins TRBV28 to TRBJ2-7; TRBD2 is a possible D gene (5 bases). Looked up from germline, CDR1 is MDHEN and CDR2 is SYDVKM. The V end lost 6 bases, the J end lost 0 bases, and 9 bases lay between the germline ends. The CDR3 is 13 amino acids. This CDR3 reads CASRVGSSYEQYF. The CDR3 nucleotides are TGTGCCAGCAGAGTAGGGAGCTCCTACGAGCAGTACTTC. Full variable domain (missing parts from reference TRBV28 and TRBJ2-7): DVKVTQSSRYLVKRTGEKVFLECVQDMDHENMFWYRQDPGLGLRLIYFSYDVKMKEKGDIPEGYSVSREKKERFSLILESASTNQTSMYLCASRVGSSYEQYFGPGTRLTVT.

This clone was observed a handful of times. The chain employs TRBV18 and TRBJ2-7, with 9 bases identical to TRBD1. The length of the CDR3 is 15 residues. Germline V CDR1 and CDR2: KGHSH, LQKENI. The J segment lost 3 bases and the V segment lost 4 bases, leaving 7 bases of the junction unmatched. CDR3 sequence (DNA): TGTGCCAGCTCACAAGGACAGGGGTGGTTCTACGAGCAGTACTTC. It yields the protein CASSQGQGWFYEQYF.

The rearrangement links TRBV20-1 to TRBJ2-7, with 11 bases lining up with TRBD2. Germline V gene data show CDR1 as DFQATT and CDR2 as SNEGSKA (reference sequence). Trimming at V came to 2 bases and at J to 4 bases, leaving 10 bases not matched to a gene. This CDR3 has 16 amino acids. DNA of the CDR3: TGCAGTGCTAGAACCCCACTAGCGGGAGAGACTTACGAGCAGTACTTC. This sequence encodes CSARTPLAGETYEQYF.

This clone was counted many times. V gene TRBV4-2 combines with J gene TRBJ2-7; maybe TRBD1 (5 bases). The CDR3 is 16 residues long. V lost 0 bases, J lost 2 bases, and 14 bases lay in between. Germline V gives CDR1 LGHNA, CDR2 YNFKEQ. Here the CDR3 reads CASSQDLGDSAYEQYF. The CDR3, as DNA: TGTGCCAGCAGCCAAGATTTGGGCGACAGTGCCTACGAGCAGTACTTC.

This chain uses TRBV19 with TRBJ2-1, with 8 bases that match TRBD2. Germline-derived CDR1 and CDR2 are LNHDA and SQIVND (reference sequence). The CDR3 totals 13 residues. The V and J ends lost 2 bases and 9 bases, in that order; junction bases with no gene match: 3. CDR3 nucleotide sequence: TGTGCCAGTAGTATAATCACTAGCGGTGAGCAGTTCTTC. It encodes CASSIITSGEQFF.

This chain uses TRBV4-1 with TRBJ2-7; 7 bases match TRBD1. The V segment lost 1 base and the J segment 2 bases; nucleotides outside the gene matches: 8. The germline V gene encodes CDR1 MGHRA and CDR2 YSYEKL. This CDR3 spans 16 amino acids. The CDR3 DNA reads TGCGCCAGCAGCCAAGGCCTTGGGGGACAGACCTACGAGCAGTACTTC. It codes for CASSQGLGGQTYEQYF.

V gene TRBV6-1 combines with J gene TRBJ2-7; 10 nucleotides align to TRBD1. Germline CDR1 reads MNHNS; CDR2 reads SASEGT. The V gene end was trimmed by 7 bases and the J gene end by 3 bases; junction bases not matched to a gene: 12. This CDR3 is 16 amino acids long. The CDR3 protein is CASITPGQGTIYEQYF. In nucleotides, the CDR3 is TGTGCCAGCATCACCCCGGGACAGGGGACGATCTACGAGCAGTACTTC.

This clone was detected once. J is TRBJ2-7 and V is TRBV20-1; 7 bases are a match to TRBD2. CDR3 length: 14 amino acids. The trim removed 6 bases at V and 6 bases at J, leaving 14 bases unmatched. CDR1 and CDR2 from the germline V gene are DFQATT and SNEGSKA (reference sequence). CDR3 nucleotide sequence: TGCAGTGCGCCTACTCTAGCGGTCGGTTCCGAGCAGTACTTC. It encodes CSAPTLAVGSEQYF.

This chain connects TRBV5-8 to TRBJ1-1; D not resolved. CDR3 length: 10 amino acids. The germline gives CDR1 SGHTS, CDR2 YDEGEE. Trimming removed 5 bases from V and 6 bases from J, with 5 bases in between. This chain's CDR3 is CASSPAEAFF. As DNA, the CDR3 is TGTGCCAGCAGTCCAGCTGAAGCTTTCTTT.

The genes are TRBV19 and TRBJ1-2; possible D gene TRBD1, 5 bases. V lost 3 bases and J lost 4, with 9 bases in between. Per germline, CDR1 LNHDA and CDR2 SQIVND (reference sequence). The length of the CDR3 is 13 residues. The CDR3 DNA reads as TGTGCCAGTAGTATTTACGACAGCTATGGCTACACCTTC. This codes for CASSIYDSYGYTF.

This clone was seen a few times. This may come from a read error, since a much larger clone is one base off. DNA of the CDR3: TGCAGTGCTAGAGATAGTCAAAGATCCTACGATCAGTACTTC. Its protein is CSARDSQRSYDQYF. The rearrangement joins TRBV20-1 to TRBJ2-7; no firm D call. The CDR3 contains 14 residues. Germline CDR1 DFQATT, CDR2 SNEGSKA (reference sequence).

This clone occurred many times. The J gene is TRBJ1-1, the V gene TRBV20-1; a weak D match, TRBD1 (6 bases). Trimming took 3 bases from V and 6 from J, leaving 17 bases between them. Germline loops: CDR1 DFQATT, CDR2 SNEGSKA (reference sequence). This CDR3 spans 14 amino acids. The CDR3 sequence: CSASEDSGSAEAFF. As DNA, the CDR3 is TGCAGTGCTAGTGAGGACAGCGGCTCGGCTGAAGCTTTCTTT.

There are many counts of this clone. This chain uses TRBV5-1 with TRBJ1-1; TRBD1 is a possible D gene (5 bases). The germline V gene encodes CDR1 SGHRS and CDR2 YFSETQ. This CDR3 is built from 15 residues. V lost 4 bases and J 2 bases, leaving 15 bases between the germline ends. In DNA, the CDR3 is TGCGCCAGCAGCCTGCGTGGGGGGGTTAACACTGAAGCTTTCTTT. Translation gives CASSLRGGVNTEAFF. Complete variable domain (other parts from reference TRBV5-1 and TRBJ1-1): KAGVTQTPRYLIKTRGQQVTLSCSPISGHRSVSWYQQTPGQGLQFLFEYFSETQRNKGNFPGRFSGRQFSNSRSEMNVSTLELGDSALYLCASSLRGGVNTEAFFGQGTRLTVV.

This clone was observed a single time. V gene TRBV20-1 combines with J gene TRBJ1-1; perhaps TRBD1 as D (5 bases). The CDR3 is 13 residues long. Trimming cost V 3 bases and J 3 bases, with 11 bases left between them. Germline V gives CDR1 DFQATT, CDR2 SNEGSKA (reference sequence). The CDR3 DNA reads as TGCAGTGCTAGGGAGACCAGGGACACTGAAGCTTTCTTT. Its translation is CSARETRDTEAFF.

V is TRBV5-1 and J is TRBJ2-7, with 11 bases lining up with TRBD1. This CDR3 is built from 16 residues. The V segment lost 1 base and the J segment 6 bases; nucleotides outside the gene matches: 9. Germline CDR1 reads SGHRS; CDR2 reads YFSETQ. In DNA, the CDR3 is TGCGCCAGCAGCTTGTCAGGGACAGGGGGGTCGCGCGAGCAGTACTTC. This translates into CASSLSGTGGSREQYF.

This clone came up a few times. This chain joins TRBV6-2 or TRBV6-3 and TRBJ1-6; D gene ambiguous. The CDR3 contains 14 residues. Trimming took 7 bases from V and 10 from J, leaving 17 bases between them. The germline V gene encodes CDR1 MNHEY and CDR2 SVGEGT. CDR3 sequence reads: CASIYGVERSPLHF. The CDR3 DNA sequence: TGTGCCAGCATTTATGGCGTGGAGAGATCACCCCTCCACTTT.

This sequence joins TRBV2 and TRBJ2-7; tentative D call: TRBD2 (6 bases). Germline V lookup: CDR1 SNHLY, CDR2 FYNNEI. This CDR3 spans 12 amino acids. The V end was cut by 4 bases, the J end by 3 bases, with 7 bases between. Written as DNA, the CDR3 is TGTGCCAGCAGTGCGCGGGGCTACGAGCAGTACTTC. This translates into CASSARGYEQYF.

This clone rates as medium-sized (0.01 to 0.1%). The chain has TRBV5-1 and TRBJ1-2; D possibly corresponds to TRBD1 (6 bases). The germline V gene has CDR1 SGHRS and CDR2 YFSETQ. CDR3 length: 14 residues. With 5 bases removed from V and 11 bases from J, the gap between germline ends came to 22 bases. In DNA form, the CDR3 reads TGCGCCAGCAGTTCCGGGACACCTAATATGCGGTACACCTTC. This gives the protein CASSSGTPNMRYTF.